These T cell receptor beta chains were read from a single sample in a study of chemoradiotherapy in HPV16-positive cancers. Clones were sequenced by immunoSEQ multiplex PCR, and TCRdb holds only the in-frame ones, with some missing. In the table there are some 9,600 clones, 65% to 70% of which are singletons. This material was obtained from a patient who underwent chemoradiotherapy. The receptors derive from a human donor with HPV-associated anogenital cancer. Both conserved end residues are part of each CDR3. The D gene is left open where the match is weak. Some rows have no size entry. The others give once, few or many, or a class for an expanded clone.

TRBV11-2,TRBJ1-2,.,.,TGTGCCAGCAGGGAAGGGGCCTACTATGGCTACACCTTC,CASREGAYYGYTF
TRBV10-1,TRBJ1-2,.,.,TGCGCCAGCAGCCCCCAGGCTATGGTGGGGTACACCTTC,CASSPQAMVGYTF
TRBV15,TRBJ2-2,TRBD2,.,TGTGCCACCAGCAGAGGAGGGACTAGCGGGGGGTCTGTCTCCGGGGAGCTGTTTTTT,CATSRGGTSGGSVSGELFF
TRBV4-3,TRBJ1-5,.,.,TGCGCCAGCAGCCAAGATCGCGGGGTCGGGAATCAGCCCCAGCATTTT,CASSQDRGVGNQPQHF
TRBV5-5,TRBJ1-3,.,.,TGTGCCAGCAGCTTGGTGACAGGACTAACTGACGCGTCTGCTGGAAACACCATATATTTT,CASSLVTGLTDASAGNTIYF
TRBV4-1,TRBJ1-2,TRBD1,few,TGCGCCAGCAGCCAGGGGACAGGGGGGTATGGCTACACCTTC,CASSQGTGGYGYTF
TRBV6-1,TRBJ1-1,TRBD1,.,TGTGCCAGCCATGCGGACAGGGACAACACTGAAGCTTTCTTT,CASHADRDNTEAFF
TRBV6-1,TRBJ2-6,.,.,TGTGCCAGCAGTGTGGACAGCTCTGGGGCCAACGTCCTGACTTTC,CASSVDSSGANVLTF
TRBV5-4,TRBJ1-1,.,.,TGTGCCAGCAGCCCCCGACAGGCGACAAAACCCACTGAAGCTTTCTTT,CASSPRQATKPTEAFF
TRBV2,TRBJ1-1,.,few,TGTGCCAGCAGTGGAGGGAAAAGGAACACTGAAGCTTTCTTT,CASSGGKRNTEAFF
TRBV11-2,TRBJ2-7,.,.,TGTGCCAGCACCTTGGACCCCGGGGAGTCCTACGAGCAGTACTTC,CASTLDPGESYEQYF
TRBV11-2,TRBJ2-5,.,.,TGTGCCAGCAGCCGAATCGGGTCGGGGGCCCAGTACTTC,CASSRIGSGAQYF
TRBV29-1,TRBJ1-2,.,.,TGCAGCGTTCATGGGATTGATGGCTACACCTTC,CSVHGIDGYTF
TRBV4-2,TRBJ1-4,.,.,TGTGCCAGCAGCCAAGGGGCATCCCAGGGAGAAAAACTGTTTTTT,CASSQGASQGEKLFF
TRBV28,TRBJ1-2,TRBD1,.,TGTGCCAGCAGACCCCAGGGGGCGAGGCTAGATGGCTACACCTTC,CASRPQGARLDGYTF
TRBV11-2,TRBJ1-2,.,.,TGTGCCAGCAGCCCGCGAGACAGTAACTATGGCTACACCTTC,CASSPRDSNYGYTF